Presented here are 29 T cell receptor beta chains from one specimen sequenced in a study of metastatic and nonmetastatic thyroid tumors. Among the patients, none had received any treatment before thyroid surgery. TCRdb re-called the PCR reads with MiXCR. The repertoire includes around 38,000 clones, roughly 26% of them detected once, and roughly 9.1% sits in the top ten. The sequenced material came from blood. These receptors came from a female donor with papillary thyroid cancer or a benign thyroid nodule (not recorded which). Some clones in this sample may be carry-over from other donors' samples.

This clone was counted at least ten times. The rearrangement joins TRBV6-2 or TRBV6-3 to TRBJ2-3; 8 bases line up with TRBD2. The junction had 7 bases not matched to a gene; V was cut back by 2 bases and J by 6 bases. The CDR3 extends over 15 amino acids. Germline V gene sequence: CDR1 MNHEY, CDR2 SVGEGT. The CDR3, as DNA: TGTGCCAGCAGTTACGAGATAGCGGGGTTTGATACGCAGTATTTT. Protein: CASSYEIAGFDTQYF.

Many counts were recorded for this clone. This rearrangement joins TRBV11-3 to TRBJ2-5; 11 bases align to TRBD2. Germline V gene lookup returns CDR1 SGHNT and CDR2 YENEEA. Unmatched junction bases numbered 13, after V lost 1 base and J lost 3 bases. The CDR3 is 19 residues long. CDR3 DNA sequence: TGTGCCAGCAGCTTAGTTGGCAGTAGCGGGGGGGCGGGAGAAGAGACCCAGTACTTC. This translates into CASSLVGSSGGAGEETQYF.

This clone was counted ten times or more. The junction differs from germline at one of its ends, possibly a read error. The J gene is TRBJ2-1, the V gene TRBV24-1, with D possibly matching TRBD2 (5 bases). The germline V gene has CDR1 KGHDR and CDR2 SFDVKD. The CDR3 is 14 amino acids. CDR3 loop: CATGSSGSYSEQFF. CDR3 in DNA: TGTGCCACCGGCTCAAGCGGATCCTACAGTGAGCAGTTCTTC.

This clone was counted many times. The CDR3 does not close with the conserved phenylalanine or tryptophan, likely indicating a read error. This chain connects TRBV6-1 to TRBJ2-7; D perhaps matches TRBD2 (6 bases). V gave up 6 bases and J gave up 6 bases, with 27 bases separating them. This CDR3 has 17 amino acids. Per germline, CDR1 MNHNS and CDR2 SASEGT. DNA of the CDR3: TGTGCCAGCAGCCCCACCACCTTCCAGGTTTCCGGGGGCGAGCAGTACCTC. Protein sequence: CASSPTTFQVSGGEQYL.

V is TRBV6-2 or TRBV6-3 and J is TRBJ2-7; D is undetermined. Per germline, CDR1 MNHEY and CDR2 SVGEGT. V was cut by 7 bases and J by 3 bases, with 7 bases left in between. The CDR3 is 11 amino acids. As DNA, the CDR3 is TGTGCCAGCATGGGTAGCTACGAGCAGTACTTC. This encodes CASMGSYEQYF.

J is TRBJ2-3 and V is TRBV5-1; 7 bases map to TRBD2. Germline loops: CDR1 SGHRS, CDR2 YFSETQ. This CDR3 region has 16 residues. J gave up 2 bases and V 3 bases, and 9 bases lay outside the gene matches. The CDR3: CASSYTSSGYTDTQYF. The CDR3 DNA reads TGCGCCAGCAGCTATACCTCTAGCGGATACACAGATACGCAGTATTTT.

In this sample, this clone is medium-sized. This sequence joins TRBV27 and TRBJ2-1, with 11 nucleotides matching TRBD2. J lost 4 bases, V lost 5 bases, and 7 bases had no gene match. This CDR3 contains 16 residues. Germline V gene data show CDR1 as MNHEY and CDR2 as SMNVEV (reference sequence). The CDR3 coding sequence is TGTGCCAGCAGTCCACGGGGACTAGCGGTTTACAATGAGCAGTTCTTC. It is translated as CASSPRGLAVYNEQFF.

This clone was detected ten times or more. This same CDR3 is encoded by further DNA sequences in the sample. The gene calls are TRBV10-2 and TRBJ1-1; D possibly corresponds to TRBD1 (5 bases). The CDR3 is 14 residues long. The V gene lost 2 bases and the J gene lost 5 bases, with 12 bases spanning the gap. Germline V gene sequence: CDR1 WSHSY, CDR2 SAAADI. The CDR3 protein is CASSELLRETEAFF. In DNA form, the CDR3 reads TGCGCCAGCAGTGAGCTACTCAGGGAGACTGAAGCTTTCTTT.

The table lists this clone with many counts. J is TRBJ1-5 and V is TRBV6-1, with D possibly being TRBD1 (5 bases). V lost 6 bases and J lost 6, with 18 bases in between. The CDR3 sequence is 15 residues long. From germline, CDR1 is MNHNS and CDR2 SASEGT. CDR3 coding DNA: TGTGCCAGCAGACCAGGTCCCCCGGGGGGTCAGCCCCAGCATTTT. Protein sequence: CASRPGPPGGQPQHF.

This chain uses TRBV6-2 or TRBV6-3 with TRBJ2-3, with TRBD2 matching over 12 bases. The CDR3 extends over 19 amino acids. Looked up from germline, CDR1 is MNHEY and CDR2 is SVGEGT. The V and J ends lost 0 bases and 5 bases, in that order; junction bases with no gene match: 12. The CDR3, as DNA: TGTGCCAGCAGTTACTCCGGACTAGCGGGACTCCCCGGGATAGATACGCAGTATTTT. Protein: CASSYSGLAGLPGIDTQYF.

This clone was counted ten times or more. The CDR3 protein is CASKGQGYGYTF. The CDR3 DNA sequence: TGTGCCAGTAAAGGACAGGGATATGGCTACACCTTC. The gene calls are TRBV19 and TRBJ1-2, with 8 bases identical to TRBD1. This CDR3 has 12 amino acids. The germline V gene encodes CDR1 LNHDA and CDR2 SQIVND (reference sequence). The ends lost 7 bases at V and 5 bases at J; junction bases unmatched: 3.

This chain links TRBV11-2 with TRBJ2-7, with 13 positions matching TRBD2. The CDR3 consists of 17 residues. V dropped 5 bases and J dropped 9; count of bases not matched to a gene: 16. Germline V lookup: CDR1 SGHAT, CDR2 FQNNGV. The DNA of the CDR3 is TGTGCCAGCAGCCCCCAGACAACTAGCGGGGGGGCCGTAAGGCAGTACTTC. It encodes CASSPQTTSGGAVRQYF.

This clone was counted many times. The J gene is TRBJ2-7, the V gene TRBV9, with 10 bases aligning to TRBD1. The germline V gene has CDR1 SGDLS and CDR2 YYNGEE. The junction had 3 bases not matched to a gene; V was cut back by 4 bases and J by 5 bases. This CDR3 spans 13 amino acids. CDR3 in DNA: TGTGCCAGCAGCCCCGGGACAGGGGACGAGCAGTACTTC. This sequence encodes CASSPGTGDEQYF.

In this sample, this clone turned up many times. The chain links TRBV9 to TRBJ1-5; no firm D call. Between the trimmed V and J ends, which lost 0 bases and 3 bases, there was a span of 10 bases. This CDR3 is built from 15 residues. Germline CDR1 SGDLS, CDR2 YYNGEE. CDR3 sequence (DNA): TGTGCCAGCAGCGTAGACTCAGGACTCAATCAGCCCCAGCATTTT. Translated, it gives CASSVDSGLNQPQHF.

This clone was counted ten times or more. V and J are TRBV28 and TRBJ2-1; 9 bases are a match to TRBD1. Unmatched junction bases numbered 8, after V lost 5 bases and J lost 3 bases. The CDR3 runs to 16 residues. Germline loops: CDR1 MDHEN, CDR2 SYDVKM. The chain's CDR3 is CASSNPGTGSYNEQFF. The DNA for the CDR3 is TGTGCCAGCAGTAACCCCGGGACAGGGAGCTACAATGAGCAGTTCTTC.

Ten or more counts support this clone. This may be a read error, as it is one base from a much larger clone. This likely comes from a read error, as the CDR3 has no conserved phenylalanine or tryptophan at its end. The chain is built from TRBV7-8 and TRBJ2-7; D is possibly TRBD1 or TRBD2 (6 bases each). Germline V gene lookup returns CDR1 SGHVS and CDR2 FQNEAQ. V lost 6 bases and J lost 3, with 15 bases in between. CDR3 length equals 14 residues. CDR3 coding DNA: TGTGCCAGCAGTCTGGGGGGCGGGATCTACGAGCAGTACCTC. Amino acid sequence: CASSLGGGIYEQYL.

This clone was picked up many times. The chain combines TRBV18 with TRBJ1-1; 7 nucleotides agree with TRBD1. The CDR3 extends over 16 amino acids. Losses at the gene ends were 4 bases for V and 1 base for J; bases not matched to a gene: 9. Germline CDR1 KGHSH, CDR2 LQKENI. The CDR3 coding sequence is TGTGCCAGCTCACTTCGACAGGGTGAGACGAACACTGAAGCTTTCTTT. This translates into CASSLRQGETNTEAFF.

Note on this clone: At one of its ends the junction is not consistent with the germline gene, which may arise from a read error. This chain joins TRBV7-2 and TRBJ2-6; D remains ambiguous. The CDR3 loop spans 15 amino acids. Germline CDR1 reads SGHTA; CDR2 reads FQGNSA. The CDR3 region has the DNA TGTGCCAGCAGCCGGGCGGCCTCTGGGTCCAACTTCCTGACTTTC. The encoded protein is CASSRAASGSNFLTF.

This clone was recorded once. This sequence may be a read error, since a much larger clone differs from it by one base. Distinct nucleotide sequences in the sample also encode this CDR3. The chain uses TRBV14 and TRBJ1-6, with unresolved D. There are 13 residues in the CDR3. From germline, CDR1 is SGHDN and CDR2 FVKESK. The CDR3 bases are TGTACCAGTAGCCAAACCCGTTGGTCACCCCTCCACTTT. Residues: CTSSQTRWSPLHF.

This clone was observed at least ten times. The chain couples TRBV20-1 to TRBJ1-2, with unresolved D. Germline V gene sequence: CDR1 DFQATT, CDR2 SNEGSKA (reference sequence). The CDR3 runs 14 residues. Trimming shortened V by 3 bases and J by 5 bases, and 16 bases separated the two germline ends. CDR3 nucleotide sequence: TGCAGTGCTAGTGTCGGAATCTTCCGGTATGGCTACACCTTC. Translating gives CSASVGIFRYGYTF.

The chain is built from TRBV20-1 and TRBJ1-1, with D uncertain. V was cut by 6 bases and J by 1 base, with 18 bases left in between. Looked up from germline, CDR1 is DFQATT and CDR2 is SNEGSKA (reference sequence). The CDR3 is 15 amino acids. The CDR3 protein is CSATRPRSTNTEAFF. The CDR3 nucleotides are TGCAGTGCCACCCGTCCGCGGTCGACGAACACTGAAGCTTTCTTT.

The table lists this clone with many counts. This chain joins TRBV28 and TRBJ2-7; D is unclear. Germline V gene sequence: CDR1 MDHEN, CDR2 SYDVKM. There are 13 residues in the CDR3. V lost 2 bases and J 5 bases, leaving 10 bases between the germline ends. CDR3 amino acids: CASSLRGGDEQYF. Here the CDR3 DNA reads TGTGCCAGCAGTTTACGAGGTGGGGACGAGCAGTACTTC.

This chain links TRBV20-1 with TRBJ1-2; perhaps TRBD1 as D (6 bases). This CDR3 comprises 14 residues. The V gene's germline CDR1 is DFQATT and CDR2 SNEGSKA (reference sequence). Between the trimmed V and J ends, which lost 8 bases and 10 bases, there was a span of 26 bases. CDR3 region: CSSFIPGQNSDYTF. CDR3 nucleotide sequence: TGCAGTTCGTTCATCCCGGGACAAAACAGTGACTACACCTTC.

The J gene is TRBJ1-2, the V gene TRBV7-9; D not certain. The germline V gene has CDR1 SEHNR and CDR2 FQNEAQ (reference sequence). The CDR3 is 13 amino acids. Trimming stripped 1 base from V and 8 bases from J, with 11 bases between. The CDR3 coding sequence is TGTGCCAGCAGCTTAGGGGCGCAGAGCGGCTACACCTTC. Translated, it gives CASSLGAQSGYTF.

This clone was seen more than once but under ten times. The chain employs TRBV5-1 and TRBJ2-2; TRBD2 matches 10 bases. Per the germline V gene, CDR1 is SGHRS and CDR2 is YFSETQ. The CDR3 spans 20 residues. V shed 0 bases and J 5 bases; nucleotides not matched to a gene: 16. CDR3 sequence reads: CASSLDGLAGVFGQTGELFF. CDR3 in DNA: TGCGCCAGCAGCTTGGATGGGCTAGCGGGAGTATTCGGTCAGACCGGGGAGCTGTTTTTT.

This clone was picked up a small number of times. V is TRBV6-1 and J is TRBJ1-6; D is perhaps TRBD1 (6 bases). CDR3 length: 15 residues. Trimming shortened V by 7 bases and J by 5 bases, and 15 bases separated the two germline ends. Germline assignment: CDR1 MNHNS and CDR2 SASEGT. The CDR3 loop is CASKGGGDNNSPLHF. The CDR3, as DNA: TGTGCCAGCAAGGGAGGGGGAGATAATAATTCACCCCTCCACTTT.

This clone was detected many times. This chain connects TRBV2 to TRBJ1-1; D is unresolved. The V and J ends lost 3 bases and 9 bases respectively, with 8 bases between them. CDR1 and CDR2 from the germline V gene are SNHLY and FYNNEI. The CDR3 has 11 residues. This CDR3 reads CASSDSPQAFF. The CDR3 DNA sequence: TGTGCCAGCAGTGACTCCCCCCAAGCTTTCTTT.

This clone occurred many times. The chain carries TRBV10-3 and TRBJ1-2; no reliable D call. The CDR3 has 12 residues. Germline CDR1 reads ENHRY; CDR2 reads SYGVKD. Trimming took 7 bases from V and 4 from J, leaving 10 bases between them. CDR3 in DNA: TGTGCCATCACAGGCGGCGTCTATGGCTACACCTTC. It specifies CAITGGVYGYTF.

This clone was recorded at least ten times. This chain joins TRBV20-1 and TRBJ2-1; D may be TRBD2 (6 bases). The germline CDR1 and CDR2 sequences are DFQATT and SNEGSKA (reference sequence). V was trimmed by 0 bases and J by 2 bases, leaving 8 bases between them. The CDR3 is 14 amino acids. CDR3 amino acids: CSARDGSPYNEQFF. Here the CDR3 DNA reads TGCAGTGCTAGAGACGGGAGCCCCTACAATGAGCAGTTCTTC.